The 25 T cell receptor beta chains below were found in one sample sequenced in a study of cytomegalovirus exposure and HLA in healthy donors. Amplification used 60 Vbeta primers and 13 Jbeta primers. Profiling relied on immunoSEQ multiplex PCR, and the TCRdb table lists in-frame clones only, not all of them. The sample holds 100,000 to 150,000 clones, approximately 77% seen once. The sequenced sample consisted of PBMCs. These receptor sequences come from a man aged 18 to 29 in good health and CMV-seronegative.

This rearrangement joins TRBV7-9 to TRBJ2-1, with 7 bases lining up with TRBD1. This CDR3 comprises 17 residues. V shed 1 base, J shed 4 bases, and the junction held 10 bases outside the gene matches. Germline loops: CDR1 SEHNR, CDR2 FQNEAQ (reference sequence). In DNA, the CDR3 is TGTGCCAGCAGCTTAGGGATCGGGACAGTAGATTACAATGAGCAGTTCTTC. Residues: CASSLGIGTVDYNEQFF. The full variable domain, in which reference TRBV7-9 and TRBJ2-1 provide the parts outside the CDR3, is DTGVSQNPRHKITKRGQNVTFRCDPISEHNRLYWYRQTLGQGPEFLTYFQNEAQLEKSRLLSDRFSAERPKGSFSTLEIQRTEQGDSAMYLCASSLGIGTVDYNEQFFGPGTRLTVL.

This clone was counted only a few times. The chain joins TRBV2 to TRBJ1-5; D might be TRBD1 (5 bases). Germline loops: CDR1 SNHLY, CDR2 FYNNEI. The CDR3 totals 16 residues. V was pared by 4 bases and J by 0 bases, with 13 bases between. This CDR3 is CASSGWQGFSNQPQHF. The CDR3 bases are TGTGCCAGCAGTGGTTGGCAGGGTTTTAGCAATCAGCCCCAGCATTTT.

The gene calls are TRBV6-5 and TRBJ2-3, with TRBD2 identical over 12 bases. Germline trimming cut 8 bases from V and 6 bases from J; bases unmatched to any gene: 6. Germline V lookup: CDR1 MNHEY, CDR2 SVGAGI. The CDR3 is made up of 14 amino acids. The CDR3 coding sequence is TGTGCCAGCCTAGCGGGGGGGCCTACGGATACGCAGTATTTT. Translated: CASLAGGPTDTQYF.

This chain uses TRBV4-3 with TRBJ2-2; D not certain. CDR1 and CDR2 (germline): LGHNA, YSLEER. The V gene lost 0 bases and the J gene lost 0 bases, with 11 bases spanning the gap. The CDR3 contains 17 residues. CDR3 in DNA: TGCGCCAGCAGCCAAGATCACGTGGGCGCGAACACCGGGGAGCTGTTTTTT. Translated, it gives CASSQDHVGANTGELFF.

The chain joins TRBV4-2 to TRBJ1-6; maybe TRBD1 (5 bases). V was trimmed by 2 bases and J by 9 bases, leaving 14 bases between them. This CDR3 is built from 15 residues. CDR1 is LGHNA, CDR2 YNFKEQ, per germline. The CDR3 coding sequence is TGTGCCAGCAGCCAAAGAGGGGAGGCGATTTCACCCCTCCACTTT. It codes for CASSQRGEAISPLHF.

V and J are TRBV4-2 and TRBJ1-6; D not certain. The length of the CDR3 is 17 residues. The V and J ends lost 0 bases and 9 bases respectively, with 18 bases between them. Germline V gene lookup returns CDR1 LGHNA and CDR2 YNFKEQ. CDR3 nucleotides: TGTGCCAGCAGCCAAGAAGCTAGAGTAGGAGGAAGTTCACCCCTCCACTTT. Protein: CASSQEARVGGSSPLHF.

V gene TRBV6-1 combines with J gene TRBJ2-1; TRBD1 aligns across 8 bases. CDR3 length: 15 amino acids. The germline CDR1 and CDR2 sequences are MNHNS and SASEGT. Germline trimming cut 6 bases from V and 0 bases from J; bases unmatched to any gene: 4. Here the CDR3 DNA reads TGTGCCAGCAGCGTACAGGGGGGCTCCTACAATGAGCAGTTCTTC. This translates into CASSVQGGSYNEQFF.

This chain links TRBV6-5 with TRBJ2-2; 10 bases match TRBD1. Germline loops: CDR1 MNHEY, CDR2 SVGAGI. The V gene end was trimmed by 7 bases and the J gene end by 7 bases; junction bases not matched to a gene: 6. The CDR3 is made up of 14 amino acids. CDR3 sequence reads: CASTRTGGVGELFF. The CDR3, as DNA: TGTGCCAGCACGAGGACAGGGGGAGTCGGGGAGCTGTTTTTT.

The rearrangement joins TRBV9 to TRBJ1-3, with D maybe TRBD1 (6 bases). Trimming pared 6 bases from V and 3 bases from J, leaving 10 bases between. The CDR3 covers 13 residues. From germline, CDR1 is SGDLS and CDR2 YYNGEE. CDR3 DNA: TGTGCCAGCACCCGAGGGGGTGGAAACACCATATATTTT. Its translation is CASTRGGGNTIYF.

The J gene is TRBJ2-7, the V gene TRBV7-2, with 8 bases matching TRBD1. Germline loops: CDR1 SGHTA, CDR2 FQGNSA. There are 13 residues in the CDR3. Unmatched junction bases numbered 9, after V lost 4 bases and J lost 10 bases. The CDR3 coding sequence is TGTGCCAGCAGCTCCTTCGGGGGACAGGTTCAGTACTTC. It codes for CASSSFGGQVQYF.

This sequence joins TRBV10-3 and TRBJ2-7; 9 bases are a match to TRBD1. This CDR3 is 13 amino acids long. The germline CDR1 and CDR2 sequences are ENHRY and SYGVKD. Unmatched junction bases numbered 5, after V lost 10 bases and J lost 1 base. The CDR3 coding sequence is TGTGCCACGACAGGGGGGGGATCCTACGAGCAGTACTTC. It translates to CATTGGGSYEQYF.

This clone was recorded once. The J gene is TRBJ1-4, the V gene TRBV18; possibly TRBD1 for D (6 bases). The germline V and J ends were trimmed by 4 bases and 5 bases, with 11 bases remaining between them. The CDR3 length is 14 residues. Germline V gene sequence: CDR1 KGHSH, CDR2 LQKENI. This CDR3 reads CASSQQGRNEKLFF. CDR3 coding DNA: TGTGCCAGCTCACAACAGGGTAGAAATGAAAAACTGTTTTTT.

This CDR3 is CASSPPPGQGDEQYF. CDR3 nucleotides: TGTGCCAGCAGTCCCCCGCCGGGACAGGGGGACGAGCAGTACTTC. V is TRBV25-1 and J is TRBJ2-7, with 11 bases fitting TRBD1. Germline V gene lookup returns CDR1 MGHDK and CDR2 SYGVNS. With V trimmed by 5 bases and J by 5 bases, 8 bases remained unmatched. The CDR3 is 15 residues long.

This clone was picked up one time. The gene calls are TRBV6-1 and TRBJ2-5; TRBD2 matches 7 bases. The junction had 2 bases not matched to a gene; V was cut back by 3 bases and J by 4 bases. Germline V gene data show CDR1 as MNHNS and CDR2 as SASEGT. This CDR3 has 13 residues. CDR3 in DNA: TGTGCCAGCAGTGAGGCTAGCGGAGAGACCCAGTACTTC. It translates to CASSEASGETQYF.

This chain uses TRBV14 with TRBJ1-2; a weak D match, TRBD1 (5 bases). With 5 bases removed from V and 8 bases from J, the gap between germline ends came to 12 bases. Germline assignment: CDR1 SGHDN and CDR2 FVKESK. The length of the CDR3 is 12 residues. For the CDR3, the DNA is TGTGCCAGCAGCTCAGGGCATAGGGGCTACACCTTC. Protein product: CASSSGHRGYTF. Full variable domain (outside the CDR3, taken from reference TRBV14 and TRBJ1-2): EAGVTQFPSHSVIEKGQTVTLRCDPISGHDNLYWYRRVMGKEIKFLLHFVKESKQDESGMPNNRFLAERTGGTYSTLKVQPAELEDSGVYFCASSSGHRGYTFGSGTRLTVV.

This clone was counted once. The chain employs TRBV13 and TRBJ2-5; 10 bases agree with TRBD1. The CDR3 sequence is 13 residues long. Germline V lookup: CDR1 PRHDT, CDR2 FYEKMQ (reference sequence). After removal of 5 bases from V and 5 bases from J, the junction contained 2 bases not matched to a gene. DNA for the CDR3: TGTGCCAGCAGCGCGGACAGGGGGGAGACCCAGTACTTC. Amino acids: CASSADRGETQYF. Full variable domain (outside the CDR3, taken from reference TRBV13 and TRBJ2-5): AAGVIQSPRHLIKEKRETATLKCYPIPRHDTVYWYQQGPGQDPQFLISFYEKMQSDKGSIPDRFSAQQFSDYHSELNMSSLELGDSALYFCASSADRGETQYFGPGTRLLVL.

The CDR3: CAIQLAGGPGGELFF. DNA of the CDR3: TGTGCCATCCAACTAGCGGGGGGGCCCGGCGGGGAGCTGTTTTTT. The V call is TRBV10-3, the J call TRBJ2-2, with TRBD2 identical over 13 bases. This CDR3 contains 15 residues. With V trimmed by 8 bases and J by 7 bases, 7 bases remained unmatched. Per the germline V gene, CDR1 is ENHRY and CDR2 is SYGVKD.

The rearrangement joins TRBV2 to TRBJ1-1; TRBD1 is a possible D gene (6 bases). The germline V and J ends were trimmed by 1 base and 0 bases, with 12 bases remaining between them. The CDR3 sequence is 16 residues long. Germline CDR1 SNHLY, CDR2 FYNNEI. In DNA, the CDR3 is TGTGCCAGCAGTGAAGAGACAGGAAGAATGAACACTGAAGCTTTCTTT. It codes for CASSEETGRMNTEAFF.

The chain employs TRBV5-8 and TRBJ2-5, with a tentative D call TRBD1 (6 bases). Germline loops: CDR1 SGHTS, CDR2 YDEGEE. V dropped 0 bases and J dropped 4 bases, with 13 bases sitting between them. This CDR3 comprises 15 residues. The CDR3 nucleotides are TGTGCCAGCAGCTTGGAGGGGGATATCCGAGAGACCCAGTACTTC. It specifies CASSLEGDIRETQYF.

The rearrangement links TRBV7-9 to TRBJ2-7; tentatively, D is TRBD1 (5 bases). V lost 5 bases to trimming and J lost 4 bases, with 18 bases between them. The CDR3 runs 15 residues. The V gene's germline CDR1 is SEHNR and CDR2 FQNEAQ (reference sequence). For the CDR3, the DNA is TGTGCCAGCAGCCCAGGTCAGGGTCCCTTATACGAGCAGTACTTC. Its translation: CASSPGQGPLYEQYF. The whole variable domain, filled in from reference TRBV7-9 and TRBJ2-7, reads DTGVSQNPRHKITKRGQNVTFRCDPISEHNRLYWYRQTLGQGPEFLTYFQNEAQLEKSRLLSDRFSAERPKGSFSTLEIQRTEQGDSAMYLCASSPGQGPLYEQYFGPGTRLTVT.

The V gene is TRBV6-4, the J gene TRBJ2-1, with 13 bases aligning to TRBD2. This CDR3 is built from 15 residues. Germline loops: CDR1 MRHNA, CDR2 SNTAGT. Trimming removed 4 bases from V and 9 bases from J; junction bases left unmatched: 6. The CDR3 loop is CASSAQLAGGFEQFF. CDR3 sequence (DNA): TGTGCCAGCAGTGCCCAACTAGCGGGGGGGTTTGAGCAGTTCTTC.

The chain has TRBV4-1 and TRBJ1-2; TRBD1 aligns across 9 bases. Germline V gene sequence: CDR1 MGHRA, CDR2 YSYEKL. CDR3 length equals 16 residues. The ends lost 2 bases at V and 0 bases at J; junction bases unmatched: 4. The CDR3 bases are TGCGCCAGCAGCCAATCCCGACAGGGGGCTAACTATGGCTACACCTTC. Translation: CASSQSRQGANYGYTF.

The chain has TRBV6-5 and TRBJ1-3; D possibly corresponds to TRBD1 (5 bases). Germline values: CDR1 MNHEY, CDR2 SVGAGI. The V gene lost 6 bases and the J gene lost 2 bases, with 8 bases spanning the gap. The CDR3 sequence is 13 residues long. The CDR3 DNA sequence: TGTGCCAGCAGAAGGGGAACTGGAAACACCATATATTTT. It is translated as CASRRGTGNTIYF.

The V call is TRBV4-1, the J call TRBJ2-7; 10 positions agree with TRBD1. This CDR3 contains 15 residues. The junction had 6 bases not matched to a gene; V was cut back by 5 bases and J by 2 bases. Per germline, CDR1 MGHRA and CDR2 YSYEKL. In nucleotides, the CDR3 is TGCGCCAGCAGCAACCTGGACAGGGGGGCCTACGAGCAGTACTTC. Translating it yields CASSNLDRGAYEQYF.

V usage is TRBV5-1 and J usage is TRBJ2-2; D remains ambiguous. The CDR3 covers 15 residues. Trimming pared 0 bases from V and 4 bases from J, leaving 10 bases between. Germline-derived CDR1 and CDR2 are SGHRS and YFSETQ. The CDR3 loop reads CASSLEPAGTGELFF. CDR3 bases: TGCGCCAGCAGCTTGGAACCAGCAGGCACCGGGGAGCTGTTTTTT.